The clone carrying this T cell receptor (beta chain) appeared a few times. Its target is unknown. This specimen comes from a study of cytomegalovirus exposure and HLA in healthy donors. Study-wide context: An analysis done earlier identified more than 100 million unique TCR beta sequences from 200 million or so T cells. Within an early data release were approximately 85 million unique TCRs drawn from HLA-typed donors.

General study results and limits: The study recorded 164 TCR beta chains that were cytomegalovirus-associated. The number of N-insertions in an Asian-associated ancestry cluster was reportedly below the approximately 700-donor mean in a later analysis.

With 60 Vbeta and 13 Jbeta primers, the PCR was carried out. Profiling relied on immunoSEQ multiplex PCR, and the TCRdb table lists in-frame clones only, not all of them. This sample has fewer than 95,000 clones, with 85% found just once. The V and J ends lost 0 bases and 2 bases respectively, with 9 bases between them. Germline CDR1 SGHTS, CDR2 YDEGEE. There are 14 residues in the CDR3. This clonotype was sampled from a man aged 35 to 55 in good health and CMV-seropositive. V is TRBV5-8 and J is TRBJ2-7, with TRBD1 as a possible D gene (5 bases). The sequencing input was PBMCs. DNA for the CDR3: TGTGCCAGCAGCTTGGAACAGGCGACCTACGAGCAGTACTTC. Its protein is CASSLEQATYEQYF.